Only a few counts were recorded for the clone carrying this T cell receptor beta chain. Its antigen remains unidentified. Following RNA extraction, reverse transcription yielded cDNA that acted as the sequencing template. Here immunoSEQ multiplex PCR was the method, and the copy in TCRdb shows in-frame clones only, minus some. There are around 250,000 clones in the sample; roughly two thirds occur only once, and around 1.2% lies in the top ten. The data are from a study of CD8+ T cells in alopecia areata. Points from the study as a whole: Researchers report lesional scalp, most notably alopecia totalis/universalis, outstripped normal scalp in clonality. Patients shared TCRs less clearly than mice did, possibly for HLA-related reasons.

Sorted populations comprised CD4+ and CD8+ T cells obtained from PBMCs. CDR1 is SGHTA, CDR2 FQGNSA, per germline. V lost 8 bases, J lost 5 bases, and 15 bases lay in between. The CDR3 runs to 13 residues. The sample here was CD4+ T cells sorted from blood, taken at week 0. The TCR comes from a human donor with alopecia areata. The V gene is TRBV7-2, the J gene TRBJ2-5; no clear D gene. For the CDR3, the DNA is TGTGCCAGCGGTCGGAGAGACGGGGAGACCCAGTACTTC. Amino acids: CASGRRDGETQYF. Looking up the rest from reference TRBV7-2 and TRBJ2-5 gives the full variable domain: GAGVSQSPSNKVTEKGKDVELRCDPISGHTALYWYRQSLGQGLEFLIYFQGNSAPDKSGLPSDRFSAERTGGSVSTLTIQRTQQEDSAVYLCASGRRDGETQYFGPGTRLLVL.